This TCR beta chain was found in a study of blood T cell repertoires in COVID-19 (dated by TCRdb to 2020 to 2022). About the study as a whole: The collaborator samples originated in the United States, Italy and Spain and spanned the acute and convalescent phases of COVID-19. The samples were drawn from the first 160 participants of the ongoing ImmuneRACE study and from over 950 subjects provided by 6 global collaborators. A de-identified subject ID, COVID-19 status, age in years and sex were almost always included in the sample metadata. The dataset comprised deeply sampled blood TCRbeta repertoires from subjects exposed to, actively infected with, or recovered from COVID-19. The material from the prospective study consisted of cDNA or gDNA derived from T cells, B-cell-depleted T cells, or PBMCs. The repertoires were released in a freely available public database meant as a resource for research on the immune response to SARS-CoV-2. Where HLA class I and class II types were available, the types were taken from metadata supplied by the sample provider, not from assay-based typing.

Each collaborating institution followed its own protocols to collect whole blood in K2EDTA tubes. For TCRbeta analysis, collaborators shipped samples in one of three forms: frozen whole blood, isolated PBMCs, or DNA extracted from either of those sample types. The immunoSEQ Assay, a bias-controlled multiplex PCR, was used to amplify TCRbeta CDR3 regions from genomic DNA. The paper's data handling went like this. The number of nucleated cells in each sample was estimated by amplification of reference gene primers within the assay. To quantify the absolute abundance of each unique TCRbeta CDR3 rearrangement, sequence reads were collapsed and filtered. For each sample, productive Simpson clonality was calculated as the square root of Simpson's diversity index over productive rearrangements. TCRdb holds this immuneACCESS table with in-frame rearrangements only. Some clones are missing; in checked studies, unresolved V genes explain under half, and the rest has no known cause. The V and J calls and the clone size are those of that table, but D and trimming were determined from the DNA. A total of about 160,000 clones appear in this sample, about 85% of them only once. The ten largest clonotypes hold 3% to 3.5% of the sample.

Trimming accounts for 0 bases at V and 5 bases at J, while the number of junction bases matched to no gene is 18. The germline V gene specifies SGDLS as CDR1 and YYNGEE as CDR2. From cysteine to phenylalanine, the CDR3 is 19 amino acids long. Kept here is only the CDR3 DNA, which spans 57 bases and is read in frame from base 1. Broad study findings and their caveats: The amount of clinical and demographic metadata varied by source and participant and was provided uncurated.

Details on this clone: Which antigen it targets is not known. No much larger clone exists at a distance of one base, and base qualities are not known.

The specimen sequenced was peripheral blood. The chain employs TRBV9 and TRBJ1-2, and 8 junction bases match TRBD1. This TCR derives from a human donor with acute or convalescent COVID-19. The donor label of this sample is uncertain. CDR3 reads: CASSVGPPPDDRGQYGYTF. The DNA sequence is TGTGCCAGCAGCGTAGGACCACCCCCGGACGACAGGGGCCAGTATGGCTACACCTTC.